A selection of T cell receptor beta chains follows, all from one sample in a study of Ad26.COV2.S vaccination and SARS-CoV-2 variants. This table comes from immunoSEQ multiplex PCR, and its TCRdb copy is limited to in-frame clones, with some not included. The repertoire holds about 97,000 clones, with roughly 80% as singletons. The sample consisted of peripheral blood, taken after recovery from COVID-19. The source of these receptors is a human donor who had recovered from COVID-19. CDR3s include the opening cysteine and the closing phenylalanine or tryptophan. The D gene is left open where the match is weak. Some rows mark clone size as missing; the rest say once, few, many or name a class of expanded clone.

D gene	J gene	clone size	V gene	CDR3 DNA	CDR3 protein
NA	TRBJ1-4	NA	TRBV7-9	TGTGCCAGCAGCTTAGGGGACAATGAAAAACTGTTTTTT	CASSLGDNEKLFF
NA	TRBJ2-5	NA	TRBV28	TGTGCCAGCAGGTACCGGGCCCCGCAAGAGACCCAGTACTTC	CASRYRAPQETQYF
NA	TRBJ2-3	NA	TRBV4-2	TGTGCCAGCAGCCGAGAATTACCTAGCACAGATACGCAGTATTTT	CASSRELPSTDTQYF
NA	TRBJ2-3	NA	TRBV7-2	TGTGCCACCTCCCCGGGGGGCACAGATACGCAGTATTTT	CATSPGGTDTQYF
NA	TRBJ2-2	NA	TRBV6-5	TGTGCCAGCAGTCGGGACTTCTACACCGGGGAGCTGTTTTTT	CASSRDFYTGELFF
NA	TRBJ1-5	NA	TRBV28	TGTGCCAGCAGTTTCTTACAGAGCAATCAGCCCCAGCATTTT	CASSFLQSNQPQHF
TRBD1	TRBJ1-6	NA	TRBV19	TGTGCCAGTAGTGCCCGGACAGGGGGCGCCTATAATTCACCCCTCCACTTT	CASSARTGGAYNSPLHF
TRBD2	TRBJ2-5	once	TRBV7-2	TGTGCCAGCAGCTTAGGACTAGCCGAAGAGACCCAGTACTTC	CASSLGLAEETQYF
TRBD1	TRBJ1-6	once	TRBV29-1	TGCAGCGTGGGGACAGTTAGTTCACCCCTCCACTTT	CSVGTVSSPLHF
TRBD1	TRBJ2-7	NA	TRBV6-2/TRBV6-3	TGTGCCAGCAGTCAGCCGGGACAGGGCTCCTACGAGCAGTACTTC	CASSQPGQGSYEQYF
NA	TRBJ1-1	NA	TRBV5-1	TGCGCCAGCAGTCGTCAGGGTGACACTGAAGCTTTCTTT	CASSRQGDTEAFF
NA	TRBJ2-1	NA	TRBV5-6	TGTGCCAGCAGCTTGTGGCTGGGGCGCGACAATGAGCAGTTCTTC	CASSLWLGRDNEQFF
NA	TRBJ1-1	NA	TRBV25-1	TGTGCCAGCAGTGATCCGCCCACTTATTTCTTT	CASSDPPTYFF
NA	TRBJ2-5	NA	TRBV4-1	TGCGCCAGCAGCCAAGAGGGTACCCTACGGACCCAGTACTTC	CASSQEGTLRTQYF
TRBD1	TRBJ2-7	NA	TRBV5-6	TGTGCCAGCAGCTTGTTGGGCGGACAGGGGTTGGGGGAGCAGTACTTC	CASSLLGGQGLGEQYF
TRBD1	TRBJ1-2	once	TRBV28	TGTGCCAGCAGTTTGGGGGACAGAGGTAGTTATGGCTACACCTTC	CASSLGDRGSYGYTF
NA	TRBJ2-1	NA	TRBV27	TGTGCCAGCAGTTTAATGGCCGGCTCCTACAATGAGCAGTTCTTC	CASSLMAGSYNEQFF
NA	TRBJ1-1	NA	TRBV19	TGTGCCAGTGGACAGTTTAACACTGAAGCTTTCTTT	CASGQFNTEAFF
NA	TRBJ1-5	few	TRBV7-9	TGTGCCAGCAGCCCCTCCGGACTCTATAGCAATCAGCCCCAGCATTTT	CASSPSGLYSNQPQHF
NA	TRBJ2-2	NA	TRBV27	TGTGCCAGCAGTCCCCTCTCCGGATCGAACACCGGGGAGCTGTTTTTT	CASSPLSGSNTGELFF
TRBD2	TRBJ2-5	NA	TRBV2	TGTGCCAGCAGCCCGACTTTGGGTAGCGGGAGGCTGCCGGGGGCCCAGTACTTC	CASSPTLGSGRLPGAQYF
TRBD1	TRBJ1-5	few	TRBV5-1	TGCGCCAGCAGCTCCGCAGGGGGCGACGGTCAGCCCCAGCATTTT	CASSSAGGDGQPQHF
NA	TRBJ2-1	NA	TRBV30	TGTGCCCGTGACAACGGGGACCTCTACAATGAGCAGTTCTTC	CARDNGDLYNEQFF
NA	TRBJ1-5	NA	TRBV19	TGTGCCAGTAGTATATTGACAACGCCAGCCCAGCCCCAGCATTTT	CASSILTTPAQPQHF
NA	TRBJ1-6	NA	TRBV5-1	TGCGCCAGCAGCCTGACATTTAGCTCCTATAATTCACCCCTCCACTTT	CASSLTFSSYNSPLHF
NA	TRBJ2-2	NA	TRBV30	TGTGCCTGGAGTTTTTACAGGGATGGCGGGGAGCTGTTTTTT	CAWSFYRDGGELFF
NA	TRBJ1-6	NA	TRBV5-1	TGCGCCAGCAGCTTGGATCCCAGTTCGGCAGAACTCCACTTT	CASSLDPSSAELHF
TRBD2	TRBJ2-3	NA	TRBV4-2	TGTGCCAGCAGCCAGAAGCGGGGGACTAGCACAGATACGCAGTATTTT	CASSQKRGTSTDTQYF
NA	TRBJ1-6	NA	TRBV30	TGTGCCTGGAGTCCAGGGTCGAATTCACCCCTCCACTTT	CAWSPGSNSPLHF
NA	TRBJ1-2	NA	TRBV6-5	TGTGCCAGCAGACAAACCTCCGACAGACCCTATGGCTACACCTTC	CASRQTSDRPYGYTF
NA	TRBJ1-1	once	TRBV5-6	TGTGCCAGCAGCTTGGTTTATCCCTACACTGAAGCTTTCTTT	CASSLVYPYTEAFF
NA	TRBJ1-1	NA	TRBV7-2	TGTGCCAGCAGCGTAGGGCCACAGGGAAGAACTGAAGCTTTCTTT	CASSVGPQGRTEAFF
NA	TRBJ1-1	NA	TRBV4-3	TGCGCCAGCAGCCAAGATTATCTGGGGGGGACGAACACTGAAGCTTTCTTT	CASSQDYLGGTNTEAFF
TRBD1	TRBJ2-1	NA	TRBV27	TGTGCCAGCAGTCAACAGGGGGCGTACAATGAGCAGTTCTTC	CASSQQGAYNEQFF
TRBD1	TRBJ2-3	NA	TRBV9	TGTGCCAGCAGCGGAGGATCCGGGACAGGGCTCCCCGTAGCCAGCACAGATACGCAGTATTTT	CASSGGSGTGLPVASTDTQYF
TRBD1	TRBJ1-1	NA	TRBV30	TGTGCCTGGAGAGAGTCAGGGGGCGAGAACACTGAAGCTTTCTTT	CAWRESGGENTEAFF
NA	TRBJ2-5	NA	TRBV3-1/TRBV3-2	TGTGCCAGCAGCCAACAGGGAAAGGAGACCCAGTACTTC	CASSQQGKETQYF
TRBD2	TRBJ2-3	NA	TRBV7-3	TGTGCCAGCAGGCCTAGCGGGGGGGCAAATACGCAGTATTTT	CASRPSGGANTQYF
NA	TRBJ2-1	NA	TRBV6-4	TGTGCCAGCAGTCGACAGGGAGGTCGGGATGAGCAGTTCTTC	CASSRQGGRDEQFF
NA	TRBJ2-3	NA	TRBV20-1	TGCAGTGCTAGAGATCGACAGTTCCAGTATTTT	CSARDRQFQYF
TRBD1	TRBJ1-6	once	TRBV5-6	TGTGCCAGCAGCTCGATACAGGGGGCCAATAATTCACCCCTCCACTTT	CASSSIQGANNSPLHF
NA	TRBJ1-2	NA	TRBV25-1	TGTGCCAGCAGTGAAGCTCTTAACTATGGCTACACCTTC	CASSEALNYGYTF
NA	TRBJ1-1	NA	TRBV29-1	TGCAGCGTACCCCGGGACGGAAACACTGAAGCTTTCTTT	CSVPRDGNTEAFF
NA	TRBJ1-1	NA	TRBV5-4	TGTGCCAGCAGCTTGGGTATGAGCGCGAACACTGAAGCTTTCTTT	CASSLGMSANTEAFF
TRBD2	TRBJ2-2	NA	TRBV10-1	TGCGCCAGCAGTGCTAGCGGGTCCACCGGGGAGCTGTTTTTT	CASSASGSTGELFF
TRBD1	TRBJ1-2	NA	TRBV18	TGTGCCAGCTCACCGGGGACAGAGAGTGGCTACACCTTC	CASSPGTESGYTF
NA	TRBJ1-4	NA	TRBV6-4	TGTGCCAGCAGCGTCATCCCGGGGGAAAAACTGTTTTTT	CASSVIPGEKLFF